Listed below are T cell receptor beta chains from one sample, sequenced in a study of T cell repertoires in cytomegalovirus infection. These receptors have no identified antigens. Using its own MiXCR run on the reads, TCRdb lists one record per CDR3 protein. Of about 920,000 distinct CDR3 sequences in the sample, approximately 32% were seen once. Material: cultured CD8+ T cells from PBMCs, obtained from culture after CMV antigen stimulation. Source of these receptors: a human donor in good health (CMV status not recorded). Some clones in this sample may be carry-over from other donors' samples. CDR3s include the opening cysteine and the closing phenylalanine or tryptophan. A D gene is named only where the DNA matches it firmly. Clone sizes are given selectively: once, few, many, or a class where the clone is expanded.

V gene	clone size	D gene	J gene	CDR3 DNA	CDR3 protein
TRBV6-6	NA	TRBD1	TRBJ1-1	TGTGCCAGCAGTTACCCTAAGGGACAGGGGCGGAACACTGAAGCTTTCTTT	CASSYPKGQGRNTEAFF
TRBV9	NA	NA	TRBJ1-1	TGTGCCAGCAGCGACACAGGGAGGTTGGTGAACACTGAAGCTTTCTTT	CASSDTGRLVNTEAFF
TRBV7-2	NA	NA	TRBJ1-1	TGTGCCAGCAGCCCCCGAGGGGTCGGGATGAACACTGAAGCTTTCTTT	CASSPRGVGMNTEAFF
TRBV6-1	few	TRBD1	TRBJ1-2	TGTGCCAGCCAGGGGGACAGGGGAGTTGGCTACACCTTC	CASQGDRGVGYTF
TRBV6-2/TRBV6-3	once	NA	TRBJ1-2	TGTGCCAGCACCCCAGGGGCAGGCTACACCTTC	CASTPGAGYTF
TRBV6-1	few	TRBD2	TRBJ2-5	TGTGCCAGCAGTGATGGACTAGCGGGGCTCCAAGAGACCCAGTACTTC	CASSDGLAGLQETQYF
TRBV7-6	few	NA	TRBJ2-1	TGTGCCAGCAGCTTAGCGGGGGGCGCCGGGGGACCTTCCTACAATGAGCAGTTCTTC	CASSLAGGAGGPSYNEQFF
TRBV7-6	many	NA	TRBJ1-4	TGTGCCAGCAGCTTACTGAGGGGACGGATAGATGAAAAACTGTTTTTT	CASSLLRGRIDEKLFF
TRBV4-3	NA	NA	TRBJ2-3	TGCGCCAGCAGCCAAGATTCCGTGGATACGCAGTATTTT	CASSQDSVDTQYF
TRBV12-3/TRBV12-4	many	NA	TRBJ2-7	TGTGCCAGCAGTTTAGCGGTACGCGGCGAGCAGTACTTC	CASSLAVRGEQYF
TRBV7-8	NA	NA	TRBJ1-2	TGTGCCAGCAGCTTAAATGTGGCGGAGTATAACTATGGCTACACCTTC	CASSLNVAEYNYGYTF
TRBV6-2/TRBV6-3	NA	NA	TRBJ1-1	TGTGCCACCTCCCTATCCGGGGTCACGGATGAAGCTTTCTTT	CATSLSGVTDEAFF
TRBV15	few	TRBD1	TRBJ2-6	TGTGCCACCAGCAGACTTCAGGGGGACGGGGCCAACGTCCTGACTTTC	CATSRLQGDGANVLTF
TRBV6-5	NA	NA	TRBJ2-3	TGTGCCAGCGGGCTGGCGGATACGCAGTATTTT	CASGLADTQYF
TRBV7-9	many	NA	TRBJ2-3	TGTGCCAGCGGCCGACCAAGGGTTGCAGATACGCAGTATTTT	CASGRPRVADTQYF
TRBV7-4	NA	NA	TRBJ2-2	TGTGCCAACAGCCTCGTGGCCGGGGAGCTGTTTTTT	CANSLVAGELFF
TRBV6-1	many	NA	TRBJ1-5	TGTGCCAGCGCCCCTAGCAATCAGCCCCAGCATTTT	CASAPSNQPQHF
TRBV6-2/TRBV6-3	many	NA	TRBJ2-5	TGTGCCAGCAGTCCCGACGGGGAGACCCAGTACTTC	CASSPDGETQYF
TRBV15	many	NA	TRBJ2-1	TGTGCCACCAGCAGAGATAATGGGAATGAGCAGTTCTTC	CATSRDNGNEQFF
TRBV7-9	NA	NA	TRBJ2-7	TGTGCCAGCAGCTTAATGGTCAACGAGCAGTACTTC	CASSLMVNEQYF
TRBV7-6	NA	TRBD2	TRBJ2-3	TGTGCCAGCAGCCCCCTAGCGGGTCGTGCTAGCACAGATACGCAGTATTTT	CASSPLAGRASTDTQYF
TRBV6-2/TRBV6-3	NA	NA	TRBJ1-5	TGTGCCAGCACCCCCGGGGGGGCCCATCAGCCCCAGCATTTT	CASTPGGAHQPQHF
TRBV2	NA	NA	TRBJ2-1	TGTGCCAGCAGTGACCCCAGGGGCGAATACGATGAGCAGTTCTTC	CASSDPRGEYDEQFF
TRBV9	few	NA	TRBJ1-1	TGTGCCAGCAGCGAACGTACAGGGTTAAGCCCGTATAACACTGAAGCTTTCTTT	CASSERTGLSPYNTEAFF
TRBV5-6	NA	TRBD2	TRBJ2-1	TGTGCCAGCAGCCCTAGAGGGACTAGCGGCACCTACAATGAGCAGTTCTTC	CASSPRGTSGTYNEQFF
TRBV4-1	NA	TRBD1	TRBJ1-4	TGCGCCAGCAGCCAACCGGGACAGGGCAGAAAAGATGAAAAACTGTTTTTT	CASSQPGQGRKDEKLFF